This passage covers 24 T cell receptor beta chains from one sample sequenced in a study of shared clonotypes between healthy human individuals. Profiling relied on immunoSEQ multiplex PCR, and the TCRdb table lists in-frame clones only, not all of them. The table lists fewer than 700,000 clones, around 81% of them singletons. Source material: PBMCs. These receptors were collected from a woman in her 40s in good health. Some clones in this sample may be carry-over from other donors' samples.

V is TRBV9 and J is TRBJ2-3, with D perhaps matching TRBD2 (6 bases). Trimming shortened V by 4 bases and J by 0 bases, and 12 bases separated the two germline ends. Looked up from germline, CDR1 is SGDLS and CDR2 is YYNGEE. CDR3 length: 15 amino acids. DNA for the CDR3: TGTGCCAGCAGCCCCGGACTAAAGAGCACAGATACGCAGTATTTT. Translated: CASSPGLKSTDTQYF.

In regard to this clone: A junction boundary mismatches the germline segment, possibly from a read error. DNA for the CDR3: TGTGCTAGCAGCCCCGTAAGGTTGGGCTATGGCTACACCTTC. This codes for CASSPVRLGYGYTF. J is TRBJ1-2 and V is TRBV7-7; D unclear. Germline V gene sequence: CDR1 SSHAT, CDR2 FNYEAQ (reference sequence). This CDR3 is 14 amino acids long.

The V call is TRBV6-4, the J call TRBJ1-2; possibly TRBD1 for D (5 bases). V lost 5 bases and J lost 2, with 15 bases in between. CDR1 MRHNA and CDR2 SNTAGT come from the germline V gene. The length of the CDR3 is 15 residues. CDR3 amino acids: CASSPPGRRNYGYTF. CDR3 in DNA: TGTGCCAGCAGTCCTCCGGGACGACGAAACTATGGCTACACCTTC.

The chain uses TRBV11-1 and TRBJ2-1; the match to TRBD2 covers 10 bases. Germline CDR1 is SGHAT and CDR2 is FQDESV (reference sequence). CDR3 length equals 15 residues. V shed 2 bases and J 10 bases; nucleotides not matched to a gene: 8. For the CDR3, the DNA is TGTGCCAGCAGCTTATCCAGCGGGAGGGCAAGGGAGCAGTTCTTC. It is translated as CASSLSSGRAREQFF.

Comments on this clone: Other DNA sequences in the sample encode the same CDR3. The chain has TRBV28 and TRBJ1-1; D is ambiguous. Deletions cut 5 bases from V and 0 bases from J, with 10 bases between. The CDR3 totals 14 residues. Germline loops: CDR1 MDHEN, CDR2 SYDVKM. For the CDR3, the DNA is TGTGCCAGCAGTCCTCCCAAAATGAACACTGAAGCTTTCTTT. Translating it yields CASSPPKMNTEAFF.

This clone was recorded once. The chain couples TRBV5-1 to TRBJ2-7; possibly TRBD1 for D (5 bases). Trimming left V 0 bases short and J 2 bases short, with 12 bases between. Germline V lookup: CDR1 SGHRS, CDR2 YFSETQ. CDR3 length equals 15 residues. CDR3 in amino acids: CASSLGLQVPYEQYF. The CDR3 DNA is TGCGCCAGCAGCTTGGGGCTACAGGTTCCCTACGAGCAGTACTTC.

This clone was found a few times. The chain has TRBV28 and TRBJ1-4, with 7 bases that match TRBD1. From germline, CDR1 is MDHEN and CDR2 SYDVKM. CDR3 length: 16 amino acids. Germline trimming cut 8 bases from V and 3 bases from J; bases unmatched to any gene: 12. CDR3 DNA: TGTGCCAGCGGGAAGGCAGGGGGAAATTCTAATGAAAAACTGTTTTTT. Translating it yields CASGKAGGNSNEKLFF.

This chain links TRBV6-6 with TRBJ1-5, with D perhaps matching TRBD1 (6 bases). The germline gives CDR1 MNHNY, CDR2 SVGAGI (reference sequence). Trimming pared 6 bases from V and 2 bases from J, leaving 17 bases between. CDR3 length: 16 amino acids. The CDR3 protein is CASRAEGGYGNQPQHF. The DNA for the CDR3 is TGTGCCAGCAGAGCGGAAGGGGGGTATGGCAATCAGCCCCAGCATTTT.

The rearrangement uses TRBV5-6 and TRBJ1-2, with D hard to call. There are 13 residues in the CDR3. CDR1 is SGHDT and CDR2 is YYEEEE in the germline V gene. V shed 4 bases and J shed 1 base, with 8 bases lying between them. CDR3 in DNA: TGTGCCAGCAGCCAGACACGTAACTATGGCTACACCTTC. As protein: CASSQTRNYGYTF.

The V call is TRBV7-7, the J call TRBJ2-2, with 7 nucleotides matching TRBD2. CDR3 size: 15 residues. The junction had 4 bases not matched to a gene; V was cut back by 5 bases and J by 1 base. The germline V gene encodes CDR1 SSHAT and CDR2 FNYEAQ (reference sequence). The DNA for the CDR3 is TGTGCCAGCAGCCTCGGACTAGGGAACACCGGGGAGCTGTTTTTT. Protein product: CASSLGLGNTGELFF.

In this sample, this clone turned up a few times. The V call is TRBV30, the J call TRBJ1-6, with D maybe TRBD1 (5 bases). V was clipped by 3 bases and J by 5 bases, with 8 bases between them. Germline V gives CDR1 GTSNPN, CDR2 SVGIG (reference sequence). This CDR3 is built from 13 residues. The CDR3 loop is CAWRSGDNSPLHF. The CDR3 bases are TGTGCCTGGAGATCGGGGGATAATTCACCCCTCCACTTT.

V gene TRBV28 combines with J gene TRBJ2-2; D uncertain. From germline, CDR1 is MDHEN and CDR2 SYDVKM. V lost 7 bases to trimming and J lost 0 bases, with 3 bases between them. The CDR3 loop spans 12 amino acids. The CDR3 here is CASIANTGELFF. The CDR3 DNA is TGTGCCAGCATTGCGAACACCGGGGAGCTGTTTTTT.

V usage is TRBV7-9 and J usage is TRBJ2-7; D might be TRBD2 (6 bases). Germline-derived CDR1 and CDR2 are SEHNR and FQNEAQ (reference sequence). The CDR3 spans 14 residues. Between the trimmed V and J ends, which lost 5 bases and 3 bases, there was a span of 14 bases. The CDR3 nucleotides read TGTGCCAGCAGCCTCCCGGGCGGGGACTACGAGCAGTACTTC. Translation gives CASSLPGGDYEQYF.

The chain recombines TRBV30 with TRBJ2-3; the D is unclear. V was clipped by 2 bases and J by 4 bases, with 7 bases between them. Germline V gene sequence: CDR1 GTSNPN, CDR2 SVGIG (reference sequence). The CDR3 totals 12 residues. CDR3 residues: CAWSQLSDTQYF. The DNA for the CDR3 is TGTGCCTGGAGTCAACTTTCAGATACGCAGTATTTT.

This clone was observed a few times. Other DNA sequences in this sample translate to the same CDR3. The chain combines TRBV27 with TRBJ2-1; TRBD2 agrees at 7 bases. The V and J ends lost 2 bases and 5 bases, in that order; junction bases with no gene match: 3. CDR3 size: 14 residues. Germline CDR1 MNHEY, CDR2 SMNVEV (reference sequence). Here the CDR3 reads CASSLGLADNEQFF. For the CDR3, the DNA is TGTGCCAGCAGTTTAGGTCTAGCGGACAATGAGCAGTTCTTC.

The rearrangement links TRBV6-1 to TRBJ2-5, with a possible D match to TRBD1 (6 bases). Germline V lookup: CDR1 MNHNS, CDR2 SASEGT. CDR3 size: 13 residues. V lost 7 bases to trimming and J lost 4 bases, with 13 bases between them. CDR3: CASTPDRGETQYF. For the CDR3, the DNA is TGTGCCAGCACCCCGGACAGAGGAGAGACCCAGTACTTC.

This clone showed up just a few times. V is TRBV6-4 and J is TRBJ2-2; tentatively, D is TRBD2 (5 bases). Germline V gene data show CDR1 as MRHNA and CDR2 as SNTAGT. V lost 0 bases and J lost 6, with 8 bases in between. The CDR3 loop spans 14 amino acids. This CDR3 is CASSDSPEAGELFF. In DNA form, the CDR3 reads TGTGCCAGCAGTGACTCGCCGGAGGCCGGGGAGCTGTTTTTT.

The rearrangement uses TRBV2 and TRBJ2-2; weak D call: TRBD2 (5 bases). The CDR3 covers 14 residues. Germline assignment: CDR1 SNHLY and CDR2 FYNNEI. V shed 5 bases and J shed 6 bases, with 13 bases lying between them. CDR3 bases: TGTGCCAGCAGTTTTTCGGACTTACCCGGGGAGCTGTTTTTT. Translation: CASSFSDLPGELFF.

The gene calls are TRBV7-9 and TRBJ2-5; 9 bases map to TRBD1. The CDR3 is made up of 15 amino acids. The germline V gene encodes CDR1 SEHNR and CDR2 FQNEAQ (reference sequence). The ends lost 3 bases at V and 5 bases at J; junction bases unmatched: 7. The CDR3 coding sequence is TGTGCCAGCAGCTTCTTGACAGGGGGTACGGAGACCCAGTACTTC. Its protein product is CASSFLTGGTETQYF.

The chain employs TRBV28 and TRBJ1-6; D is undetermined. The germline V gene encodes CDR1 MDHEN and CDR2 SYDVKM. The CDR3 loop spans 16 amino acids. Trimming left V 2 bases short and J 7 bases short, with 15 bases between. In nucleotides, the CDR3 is TGTGCCAGCAGTTTAATTAGGACGGATCTCAATTCACCCCTCCACTTT. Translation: CASSLIRTDLNSPLHF. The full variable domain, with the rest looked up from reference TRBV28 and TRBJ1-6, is DVKVTQSSRYLVKRTGEKVFLECVQDMDHENMFWYRQDPGLGLRLIYFSYDVKMKEKGDIPEGYSVSREKKERFSLILESASTNQTSMYLCASSLIRTDLNSPLHFGNGTRLTVT.

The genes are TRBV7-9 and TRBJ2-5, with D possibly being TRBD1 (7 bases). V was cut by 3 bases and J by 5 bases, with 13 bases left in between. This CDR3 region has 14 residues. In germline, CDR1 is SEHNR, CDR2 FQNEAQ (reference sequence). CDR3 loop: CASSFGPGGETQYF. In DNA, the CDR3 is TGTGCCAGCAGCTTCGGTCCAGGGGGGGAGACCCAGTACTTC.

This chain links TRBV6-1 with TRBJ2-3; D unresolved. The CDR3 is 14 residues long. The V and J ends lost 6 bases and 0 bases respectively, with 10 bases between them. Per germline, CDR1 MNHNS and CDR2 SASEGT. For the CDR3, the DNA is TGTGCCAGCAGCCTCGGAGATAGCACAGATACGCAGTATTTT. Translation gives CASSLGDSTDTQYF.

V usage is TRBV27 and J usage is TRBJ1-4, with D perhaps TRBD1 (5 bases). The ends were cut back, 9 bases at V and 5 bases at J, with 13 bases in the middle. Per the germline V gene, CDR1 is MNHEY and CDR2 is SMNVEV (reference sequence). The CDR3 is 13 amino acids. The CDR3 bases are TGTGCCAGTGGGGCCGGTCGGAATGAAAAACTGTTTTTT. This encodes CASGAGRNEKLFF.

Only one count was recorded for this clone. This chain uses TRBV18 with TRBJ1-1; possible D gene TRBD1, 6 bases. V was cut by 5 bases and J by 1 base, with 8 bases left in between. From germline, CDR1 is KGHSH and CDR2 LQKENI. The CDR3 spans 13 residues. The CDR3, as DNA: TGTGCCAGCTCATGGGACAAGAACACTGAAGCTTTCTTT. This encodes CASSWDKNTEAFF.